This T cell receptor beta chain was captured in a study of blood T cell repertoires in COVID-19. Study as a whole: From the United States, Italy and Spain came samples of acute and convalescent COVID-19.

CDR1 is LNHDA and CDR2 is SQIVND in the germline V gene (reference sequence). CDR3 length equals 16 residues. Losses at the gene ends were 7 bases for V and 4 bases for J; bases not matched to a gene: 14. In the study's own analysis: The authors estimated nucleated cell counts from reference gene primer amplification. Using immunoSEQ multiplex PCR, the repertoire was profiled, and TCRdb retains in-frame clones only, with some absent. That table is the source of V, J and clone size, and D and trimming were worked out from the DNA. The data hold some 45,000 clones, with 83% observed a single time. J is TRBJ1-1 and V is TRBV19; 8 nucleotides line up with TRBD1. Source material: peripheral blood. The sequence was collected from a man aged 80 or over in a cohort sampled during active COVID-19. The DNA for the CDR3 is TGTGCCAGTACGGTGACAGGGGCAGGTGCGGTCACTGAAGCTTTCTTT. Protein sequence: CASTVTGAGAVTEAFF.